The 21 T cell receptor beta chains reported below all come from one sample, sequenced in a study of blood T cell repertoires in COVID-19. Method: immunoSEQ multiplex PCR; TCRdb's copy keeps in-frame clones and lacks some. The sample yields 300,000 to 450,000 clones, more than 70% seen once. The sample was PBMCs or T cells enriched from blood (not recorded which). All receptors come from a woman aged 18-30 years who had recovered from COVID-19.

This clone came up a few times. The V call is TRBV12-5, the J call TRBJ2-7, with 11 bases that match TRBD2. Germline trimming cut 4 bases from V and 2 bases from J; bases unmatched to any gene: 28. This CDR3 has 23 residues. Germline V gene lookup returns CDR1 LGHNT and CDR2 FRNRAP. The CDR3 here is CASGSLLPHLAGGQPPQTYEQYF. The CDR3 DNA reads as TGTGCTAGTGGTTCCCTGCTCCCTCATCTAGCGGGGGGTCAACCCCCGCAAACCTACGAGCAGTACTTC. Together with reference TRBV12-5 and TRBJ2-7, the CDR3 gives the full variable domain: DARVTQTPRHKVTEMGQEVTMRCQPILGHNTVFWYRQTMMQGLELLAYFRNRAPLDDSGMPKDRFSAEMPDATLATLKIQPSEPRDSAVYFCASGSLLPHLAGGQPPQTYEQYFGPGTRLTVT.

V gene TRBV6-5 combines with J gene TRBJ1-2, with TRBD1 matching over 9 bases. This CDR3 is built from 15 residues. Germline-derived CDR1 and CDR2 are MNHEY and SVGAGI. Germline trimming cut 5 bases from V and 5 bases from J; bases unmatched to any gene: 9. CDR3 amino acids: CASSRTGGGGYGYTF. The CDR3 DNA sequence: TGTGCCAGCAGTCGCACAGGGGGCGGTGGGTATGGCTACACCTTC.

This clone came up a few times. The chain links TRBV5-4 to TRBJ2-3, with TRBD2 as a possible D gene (6 bases). With 4 bases removed from V and 4 bases from J, the gap between germline ends came to 13 bases. CDR1 and CDR2 from the germline V gene are SGHNT and YYREEE (reference sequence). This CDR3 region has 14 residues. CDR3 sequence: CASSPTRAPDTQYF. For the CDR3, the DNA is TGTGCCAGCAGCCCGACTAGGGCCCCAGATACGCAGTATTTT.

The rearrangement uses TRBV6-1 and TRBJ1-1, with unresolved D. Germline V gives CDR1 MNHNS, CDR2 SASEGT. The length of the CDR3 is 15 residues. Trimming shortened V by 0 bases and J by 0 bases, and 8 bases separated the two germline ends. CDR3 coding DNA: TGTGCCAGCAGTGAAGCTGGGCACATGAACACTGAAGCTTTCTTT. Encoded protein: CASSEAGHMNTEAFF.

This chain connects TRBV5-1 to TRBJ2-2; 10 positions agree with TRBD2. This CDR3 is 16 amino acids long. Germline V CDR1 and CDR2: SGHRS, YFSETQ. Trimming at V came to 4 bases and at J to 2 bases, leaving 5 bases not matched to a gene. Written as DNA, the CDR3 is TGCGCCAGCAGCACTACTAGCGGGGTAAACACCGGGGAGCTGTTTTTT. Translation: CASSTTSGVNTGELFF.

The V gene is TRBV28, the J gene TRBJ1-1, with D perhaps matching TRBD1 (5 bases). This CDR3 region has 15 residues. The germline CDR1 and CDR2 sequences are MDHEN and SYDVKM. V lost 7 bases and J lost 6, with 21 bases in between. The CDR3 here is CASTRGVAGGAEAFF. In DNA, the CDR3 is TGTGCCAGCACCCGTGGGGTCGCCGGGGGGGCTGAAGCTTTCTTT.

This clone was recorded once. The chain recombines TRBV27 with TRBJ1-4; D unclear. The CDR3 has 17 amino acids. V shed 5 bases and J shed 4 bases, with 20 bases lying between them. The germline gives CDR1 MNHEY, CDR2 SMNVEV (reference sequence). The CDR3 loop reads CASSPLPGVEINEKLFF. Here the CDR3 DNA reads TGTGCCAGCAGTCCCCTGCCCGGGGTAGAGATTAATGAAAAACTGTTTTTT.

The sample holds one count of this clone. The CDR3 sequence is CASSETPDRPEKLFF. In DNA, the CDR3 is TGTGCCAGCAGTGAAACCCCTGACAGGCCCGAAAAACTGTTTTTT. The chain recombines TRBV6-1 with TRBJ1-4; TRBD1 is a possible D gene (6 bases). V was cut by 2 bases and J by 8 bases, with 15 bases left in between. The CDR3 extends over 15 amino acids. Germline V CDR1 and CDR2: MNHNS, SASEGT.

CDR3 sequence: CASSQVGRSGNTIYF. DNA for the CDR3: TGTGCCAGCAGCCAAGTGGGCCGGTCTGGAAACACCATATATTTT. The chain recombines TRBV4-2 with TRBJ1-3, with unresolved D. V was cut by 1 base and J by 1 base, with 8 bases left in between. This CDR3 is built from 15 residues. Germline values: CDR1 LGHNA, CDR2 YNFKEQ.

CDR3 DNA sequence: TGTGCCAGCGGACACGACGGCTATTATAGCAATCAGCCCCAGCATTTT. Translating gives CASGHDGYYSNQPQHF. The chain uses TRBV7-8 and TRBJ1-5; the D gene is possibly TRBD1 (5 bases). Germline CDR1 is SGHVS and CDR2 is FQNEAQ. V was clipped by 8 bases and J by 0 bases, with 17 bases between them. This CDR3 spans 16 amino acids.

Notes on this clone: The same CDR3 is also encoded by other DNA sequences in this sample. The chain recombines TRBV18 with TRBJ1-2, with D possibly TRBD1 on 6 matching bases. Germline values: CDR1 KGHSH, CDR2 LQKENI. The CDR3 covers 13 residues. V gave up 3 bases and J gave up 7 bases, with 12 bases separating them. The CDR3, as DNA: TGTGCCAGCTCACCCTCGGACAGTCGTGGCTACACCTTC. Its translation is CASSPSDSRGYTF.

This chain links TRBV7-6 with TRBJ1-6; TRBD1 matches 8 bases. CDR1 is SGHVS, CDR2 FNYEAQ, per germline. The ends lost 5 bases at V and 7 bases at J; junction bases unmatched: 1. The CDR3 runs 13 residues. The DNA for the CDR3 is TGTGCCAGCAGCAACAGGGGGAATTCACCCCTCCACTTT. Its translation: CASSNRGNSPLHF.

The CDR3 reads CASSFTGSAYNSPLHF. CDR3 nucleotide sequence: TGTGCCAGCAGCTTTACAGGGAGCGCCTATAATTCACCCCTCCACTTT. The chain uses TRBV7-8 and TRBJ1-6, with a tentative D call TRBD1 (6 bases). The CDR3 spans 16 residues. V dropped 3 bases and J dropped 2 bases, with 11 bases sitting between them. Germline values: CDR1 SGHVS, CDR2 FQNEAQ.

This rearrangement joins TRBV14 to TRBJ2-7, with 7 bases lining up with TRBD2. The length of the CDR3 is 13 residues. Per germline, CDR1 SGHDN and CDR2 FVKESK. V shed 4 bases, J shed 5 bases, and the junction held 5 bases outside the gene matches. The CDR3 spells CASSLGLVDEQYF. The DNA of the CDR3 is TGTGCCAGCAGCCTAGGACTAGTCGACGAGCAGTACTTC. Drawing the rest from reference TRBV14 and TRBJ2-7, the complete variable domain is EAGVTQFPSHSVIEKGQTVTLRCDPISGHDNLYWYRRVMGKEIKFLLHFVKESKQDESGMPNNRFLAERTGGTYSTLKVQPAELEDSGVYFCASSLGLVDEQYFGPGTRLTVT.

This clone has just one count. The gene calls are TRBV24-1 and TRBJ2-1; the D gene is possibly TRBD1 (6 bases). The V gene lost 9 bases and the J gene lost 6 bases, with 17 bases spanning the gap. The germline CDR1 and CDR2 sequences are KGHDR and SFDVKD. The CDR3 length is 14 residues. CDR3 DNA sequence: TGTGCCACCGGCAGGGGTACCCAGTCCAATGAGCAGTTCTTC. As protein: CATGRGTQSNEQFF.

J is TRBJ1-2 and V is TRBV29-1, with D possibly being TRBD1 (5 bases). This CDR3 has 12 amino acids. V dropped 7 bases and J dropped 4 bases, with 13 bases sitting between them. CDR1 is SQVTM and CDR2 is ANQGSEA in the germline V gene. This CDR3 reads CSAEGLGYGYTF. CDR3 DNA: TGCAGCGCGGAGGGGCTGGGCTATGGCTACACCTTC.

The J gene is TRBJ1-1, the V gene TRBV19, with 7 nucleotides matching TRBD1. Germline V gene lookup returns CDR1 LNHDA and CDR2 SQIVND (reference sequence). The CDR3 length is 17 residues. Trimming removed 0 bases from V and 0 bases from J; junction bases left unmatched: 7. Here the CDR3 DNA reads TGTGCCAGTAGTATAGATGGGGTGACAGGGCTGAACACTGAAGCTTTCTTT. This encodes CASSIDGVTGLNTEAFF.

The CDR3 reads CASSSSPGQANEKLFF. CDR3 bases: TGTGCCAGCAGCTCAAGCCCGGGACAGGCTAATGAAAAACTGTTTTTT. This sequence joins TRBV7-2 and TRBJ1-4, with 8 bases fitting TRBD1. The CDR3 sequence is 16 residues long. V was pared by 4 bases and J by 3 bases, with 7 bases of the junction left unmatched. Germline V gene sequence: CDR1 SGHTA, CDR2 FQGNSA.

V usage is TRBV25-1 and J usage is TRBJ2-5; a weak D match, TRBD1 (6 bases). Germline loops: CDR1 MGHDK, CDR2 SYGVNS. V was trimmed by 3 bases and J by 2 bases, leaving 10 bases between them. This CDR3 has 14 residues. For the CDR3, the DNA is TGTGCCAGCAGTGAGAGGGGGACACAAGAGACCCAGTACTTC. Translated: CASSERGTQETQYF.

This chain joins TRBV2 and TRBJ1-5, with D tentatively TRBD1 (6 bases). V lost 4 bases, J lost 6 bases, and 13 bases lay in between. This CDR3 is built from 14 residues. Germline V gene lookup returns CDR1 SNHLY and CDR2 FYNNEI. The DNA of the CDR3 is TGTGCCAGCAGTGGAAACAGGGAAGGTCAGCCCCAGCATTTT. It codes for CASSGNREGQPQHF.

This chain joins TRBV5-1 and TRBJ2-7; TRBD2 is a possible D gene (5 bases). The CDR3 sequence is 13 residues long. V was clipped by 4 bases and J by 1 base, with 9 bases between them. The germline CDR1 and CDR2 sequences are SGHRS and YFSETQ. The CDR3 sequence: CASSPDWSYEQYF. CDR3 nucleotides: TGCGCCAGCAGCCCGGACTGGTCCTACGAGCAGTACTTC.